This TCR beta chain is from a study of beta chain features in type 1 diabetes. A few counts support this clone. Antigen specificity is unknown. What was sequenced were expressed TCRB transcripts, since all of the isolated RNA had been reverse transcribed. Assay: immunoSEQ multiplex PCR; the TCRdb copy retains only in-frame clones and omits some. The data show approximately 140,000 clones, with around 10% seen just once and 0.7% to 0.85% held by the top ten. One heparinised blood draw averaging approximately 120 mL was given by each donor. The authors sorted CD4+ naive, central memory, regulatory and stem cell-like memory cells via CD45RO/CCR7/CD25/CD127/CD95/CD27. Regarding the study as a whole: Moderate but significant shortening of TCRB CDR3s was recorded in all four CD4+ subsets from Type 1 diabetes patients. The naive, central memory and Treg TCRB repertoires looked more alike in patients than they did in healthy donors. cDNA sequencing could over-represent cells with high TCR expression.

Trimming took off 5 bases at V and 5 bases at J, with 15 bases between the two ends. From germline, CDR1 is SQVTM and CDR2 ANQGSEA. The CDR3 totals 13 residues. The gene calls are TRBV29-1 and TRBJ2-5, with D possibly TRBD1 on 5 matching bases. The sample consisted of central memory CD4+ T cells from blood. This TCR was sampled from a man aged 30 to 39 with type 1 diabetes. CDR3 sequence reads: CSVFPQGSETQYF. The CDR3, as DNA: TGCAGCGTTTTCCCGCAGGGCTCGGAGACCCAGTACTTC. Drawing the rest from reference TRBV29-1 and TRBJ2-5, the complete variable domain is SAVISQKPSRDICQRGTSLTIQCQVDSQVTMMFWYRQQPGQSLTLIATANQGSEATYESGFVIDKFPISRPNLTFSTLTVSNMSPEDSSIYLCSVFPQGSETQYFGPGTRLLVL.